This T cell receptor beta chain was captured in a study of blood T cell repertoires in COVID-19. The CDR3 is 12 residues long. Germline V gene sequence: CDR1 LNHNV, CDR2 YYDKDF (reference sequence). V lost 3 bases and J lost 4, with 4 bases in between. In the original workflow: Estimation of nucleated cell counts relied on the amplification of reference gene primers. Sequencing used immunoSEQ multiplex PCR; TCRdb keeps in-frame clones, though not all of them. V, J and clone size were drawn from that table, and D and trimming were deduced from the DNA. The sample records roughly 250,000 clones, roughly 84% being singletons.

The sequenced sample consisted of peripheral blood. The clonotype comes from a woman aged 40 to 50 who had recovered from COVID-19. This chain joins TRBV15 and TRBJ2-1; D gene ambiguous. The CDR3 spells CATSSHYNEQFF. CDR3 sequence (DNA): TGTGCCACCAGCAGCCATTACAATGAGCAGTTCTTC.